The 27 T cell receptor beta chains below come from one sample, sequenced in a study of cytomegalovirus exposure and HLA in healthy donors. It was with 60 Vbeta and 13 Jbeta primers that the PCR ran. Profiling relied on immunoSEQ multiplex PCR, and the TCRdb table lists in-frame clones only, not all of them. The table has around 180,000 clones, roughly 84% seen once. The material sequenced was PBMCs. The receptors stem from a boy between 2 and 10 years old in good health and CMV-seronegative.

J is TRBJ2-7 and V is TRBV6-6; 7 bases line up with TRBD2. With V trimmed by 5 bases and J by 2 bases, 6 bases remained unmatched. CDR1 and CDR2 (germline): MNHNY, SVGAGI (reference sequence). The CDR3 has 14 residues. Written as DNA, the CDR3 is TGTGCCAGCAGTCCCCTTGCGGGAGCCTACGAGCAGTACTTC. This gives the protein CASSPLAGAYEQYF.

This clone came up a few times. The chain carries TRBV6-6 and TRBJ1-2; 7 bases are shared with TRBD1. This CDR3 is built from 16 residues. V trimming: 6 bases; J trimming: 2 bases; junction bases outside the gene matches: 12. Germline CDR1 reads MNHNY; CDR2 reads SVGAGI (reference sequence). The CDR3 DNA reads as TGTGCCAGCAGGAAATCGGGACAGAACCTGAACTATGGCTACACCTTC. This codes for CASRKSGQNLNYGYTF.

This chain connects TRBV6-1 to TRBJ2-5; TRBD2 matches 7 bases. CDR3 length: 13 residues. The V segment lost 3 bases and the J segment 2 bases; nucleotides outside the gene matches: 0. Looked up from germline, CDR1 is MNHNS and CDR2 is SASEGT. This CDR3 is CASSEGLQETQYF. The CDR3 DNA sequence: TGTGCCAGCAGTGAGGGACTACAAGAGACCCAGTACTTC.

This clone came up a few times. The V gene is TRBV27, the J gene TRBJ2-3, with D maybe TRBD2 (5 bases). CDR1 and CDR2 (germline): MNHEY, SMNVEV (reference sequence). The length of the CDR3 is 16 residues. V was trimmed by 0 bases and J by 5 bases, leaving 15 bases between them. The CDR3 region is CASSLSSTAGGDTQYF. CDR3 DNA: TGTGCCAGCAGTTTATCTTCTACTGCAGGAGGAGATACGCAGTATTTT.

This chain's CDR3 is CASSQGEDNEQFF. The CDR3 DNA is TGTGCCAGCAGCCAGGGGGAGGACAATGAGCAGTTCTTC. V is TRBV4-2 and J is TRBJ2-1; possible D gene TRBD2, 6 bases. Germline V CDR1 and CDR2: LGHNA, YNFKEQ. The CDR3 is made up of 13 amino acids. V shed 3 bases and J shed 5 bases, with 8 bases lying between them.

The CDR3 DNA follows: TGTGCCTGGAGTTCCCTATCACTAGCGGGAGGTCTCGAGCAGTACTTC. Protein sequence: CAWSSLSLAGGLEQYF. The chain recombines TRBV30 with TRBJ2-7; 12 nucleotides match TRBD2. Germline values: CDR1 GTSNPN, CDR2 SVGIG (reference sequence). This CDR3 spans 16 amino acids. Germline trimming cut 2 bases from V and 6 bases from J; bases unmatched to any gene: 11. Filled out from reference TRBV30 and TRBJ2-7, the complete variable domain reads SQTIHQWPATLVQPVGSPLSLECTVEGTSNPNLYWYRQAAGRGLQLLFYSVGIGQISSEVPQNLSASRPQDRQFILSSKKLLLSDSGFYLCAWSSLSLAGGLEQYFGPGTRLTVT.

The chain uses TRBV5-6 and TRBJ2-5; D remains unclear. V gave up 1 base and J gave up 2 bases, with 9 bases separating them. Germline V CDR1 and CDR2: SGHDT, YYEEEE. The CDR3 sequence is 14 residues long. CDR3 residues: CASSLSGQQETQYF. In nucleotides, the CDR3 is TGTGCCAGCAGCTTGAGTGGGCAGCAAGAGACCCAGTACTTC.

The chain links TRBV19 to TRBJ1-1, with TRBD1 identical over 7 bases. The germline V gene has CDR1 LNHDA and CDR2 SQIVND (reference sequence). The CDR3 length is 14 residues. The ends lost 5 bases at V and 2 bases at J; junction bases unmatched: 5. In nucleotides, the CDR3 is TGTGCCAGTAGTCCGGACAGGATTAACACTGAAGCTTTCTTT. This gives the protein CASSPDRINTEAFF.

This CDR3 is CASSVEGGGQPQHF. CDR3 nucleotide sequence: TGTGCCAGCAGCGTAGAAGGGGGCGGTCAGCCCCAGCATTTT. This rearrangement joins TRBV9 to TRBJ1-5, with 7 bases that match TRBD1. CDR3 length: 14 amino acids. In germline, CDR1 is SGDLS, CDR2 YYNGEE. The ends lost 0 bases at V and 6 bases at J; junction bases unmatched: 3.

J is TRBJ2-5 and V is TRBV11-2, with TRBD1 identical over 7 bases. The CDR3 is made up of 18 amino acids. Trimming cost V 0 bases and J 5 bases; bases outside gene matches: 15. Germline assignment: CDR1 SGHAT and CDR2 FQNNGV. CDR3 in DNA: TGTGCCAGCAGCTTAGATTCTTTTGACAGGGCGAGGGGTGAGACCCAGTACTTC. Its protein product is CASSLDSFDRARGETQYF.

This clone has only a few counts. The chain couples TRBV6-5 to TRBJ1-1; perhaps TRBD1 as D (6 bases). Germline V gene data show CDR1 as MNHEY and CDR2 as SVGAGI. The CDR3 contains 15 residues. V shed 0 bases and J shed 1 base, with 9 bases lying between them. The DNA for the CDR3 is TGTGCCAGCAGTTACTCCAGGGGACCGAACACTGAAGCTTTCTTT. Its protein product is CASSYSRGPNTEAFF.

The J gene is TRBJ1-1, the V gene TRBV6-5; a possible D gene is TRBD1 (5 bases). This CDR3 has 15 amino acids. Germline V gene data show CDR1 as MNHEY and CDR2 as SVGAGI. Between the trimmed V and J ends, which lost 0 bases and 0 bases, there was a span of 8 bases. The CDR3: CASSYSATVNTEAFF. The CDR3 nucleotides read TGTGCCAGCAGTTACTCGGCGACAGTGAACACTGAAGCTTTCTTT.

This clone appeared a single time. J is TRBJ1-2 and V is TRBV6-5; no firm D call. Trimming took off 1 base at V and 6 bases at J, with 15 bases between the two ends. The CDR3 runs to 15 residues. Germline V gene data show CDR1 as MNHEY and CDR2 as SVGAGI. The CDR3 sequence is CASSYWVGTMDGYTF. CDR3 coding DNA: TGTGCCAGCAGTTACTGGGTAGGAACTATGGATGGCTACACCTTC.

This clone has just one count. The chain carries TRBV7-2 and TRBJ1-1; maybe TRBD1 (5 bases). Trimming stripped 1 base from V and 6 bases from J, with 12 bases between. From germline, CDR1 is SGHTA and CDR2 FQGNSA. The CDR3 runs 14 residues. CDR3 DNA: TGTGCCAGCAGCTTAGTCCGGGGGGGGTCTGAAGCTTTCTTT. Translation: CASSLVRGGSEAFF.

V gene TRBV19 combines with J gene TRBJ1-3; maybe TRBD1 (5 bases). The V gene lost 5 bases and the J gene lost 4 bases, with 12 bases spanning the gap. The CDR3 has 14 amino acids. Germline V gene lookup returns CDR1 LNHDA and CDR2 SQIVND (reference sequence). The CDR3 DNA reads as TGTGCCAGTAGTGGGGCAGGGTACGGAAACACCATATATTTT. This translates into CASSGAGYGNTIYF.

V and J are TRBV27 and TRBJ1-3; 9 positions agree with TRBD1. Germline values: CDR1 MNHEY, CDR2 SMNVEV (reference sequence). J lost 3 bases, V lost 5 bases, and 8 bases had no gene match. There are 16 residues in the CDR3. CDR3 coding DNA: TGTGCCAGCAGTCCAAACAGGGGGCTGGGTGGAAACACCATATATTTT. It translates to CASSPNRGLGGNTIYF.

In DNA form, the CDR3 reads TGTGCCAGCAGCTTGGTGGGGGGGCCTTCCTCCTACGAGCAGTACTTC. Residues: CASSLVGGPSSYEQYF. The V call is TRBV5-6, the J call TRBJ2-7, with D tentatively TRBD2 (7 bases). CDR1 and CDR2 from the germline V gene are SGHDT and YYEEEE. CDR3 length equals 16 residues. Trimming shortened V by 0 bases and J by 0 bases, and 13 bases separated the two germline ends.

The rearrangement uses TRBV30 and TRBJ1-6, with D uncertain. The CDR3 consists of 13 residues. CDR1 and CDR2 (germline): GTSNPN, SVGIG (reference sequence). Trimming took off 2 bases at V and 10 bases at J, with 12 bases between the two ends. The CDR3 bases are TGTGCCTGGAGTCGGGATTTTTTATCACCCCTCCACTTT. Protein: CAWSRDFLSPLHF.

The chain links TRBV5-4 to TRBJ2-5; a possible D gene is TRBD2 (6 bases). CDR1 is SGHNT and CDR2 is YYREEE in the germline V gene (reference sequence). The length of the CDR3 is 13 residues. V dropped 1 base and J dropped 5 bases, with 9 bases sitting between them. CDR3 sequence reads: CASSLWEDETQYF. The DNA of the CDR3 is TGTGCCAGCAGCTTGTGGGAGGACGAGACCCAGTACTTC.

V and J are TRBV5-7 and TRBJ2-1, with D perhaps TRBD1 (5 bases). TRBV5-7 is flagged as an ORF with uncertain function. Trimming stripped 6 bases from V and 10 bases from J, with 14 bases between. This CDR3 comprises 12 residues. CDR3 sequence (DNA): TGTGCCAGCAAACCCAGGGTCCGGGAGCAGTTCTTC. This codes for CASKPRVREQFF.

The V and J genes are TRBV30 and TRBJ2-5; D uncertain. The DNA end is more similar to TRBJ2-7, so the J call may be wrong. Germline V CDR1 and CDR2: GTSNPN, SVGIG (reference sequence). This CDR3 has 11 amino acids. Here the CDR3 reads CAWRVSYEQYF. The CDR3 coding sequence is TGTGCCTGGCGGGTCTCCTACGAGCAGTACTTC.

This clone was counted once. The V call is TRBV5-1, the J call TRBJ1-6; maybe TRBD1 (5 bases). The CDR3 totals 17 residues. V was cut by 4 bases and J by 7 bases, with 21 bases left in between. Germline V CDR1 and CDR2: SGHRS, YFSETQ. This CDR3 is CASSITYRGERNSPLHF. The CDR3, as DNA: TGCGCCAGCAGCATAACGTACCGGGGGGAACGAAATTCACCCCTCCACTTT. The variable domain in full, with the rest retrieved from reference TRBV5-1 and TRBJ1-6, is KAGVTQTPRYLIKTRGQQVTLSCSPISGHRSVSWYQQTPGQGLQFLFEYFSETQRNKGNFPGRFSGRQFSNSRSEMNVSTLELGDSALYLCASSITYRGERNSPLHFGNGTRLTVT.

The CDR3 spells CASKGATNQPQHF. The CDR3 bases are TGTGCCAGTAAAGGGGCTACAAATCAGCCCCAGCATTTT. The chain carries TRBV19 and TRBJ1-5, with D perhaps matching TRBD1 (5 bases). Trimming removed 7 bases at V and 4 bases at J, with 11 bases between. The CDR3 covers 13 residues. Germline CDR1 reads LNHDA; CDR2 reads SQIVND (reference sequence).

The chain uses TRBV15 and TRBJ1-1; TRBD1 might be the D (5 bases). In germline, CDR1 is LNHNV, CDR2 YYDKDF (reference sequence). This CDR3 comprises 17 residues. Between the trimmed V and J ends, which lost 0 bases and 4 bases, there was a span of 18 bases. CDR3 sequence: CATSREFRAGQITEAFF. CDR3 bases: TGTGCCACCAGCAGAGAGTTCAGGGCAGGACAAATCACTGAAGCTTTCTTT.

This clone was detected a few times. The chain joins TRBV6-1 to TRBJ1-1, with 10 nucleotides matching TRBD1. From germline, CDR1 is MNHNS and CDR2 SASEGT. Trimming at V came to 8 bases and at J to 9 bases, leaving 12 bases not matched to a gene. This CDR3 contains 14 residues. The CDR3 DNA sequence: TGTGCCAGCGGGGCCGACAGGGGGCGAGTTAAAGCTTTCTTT. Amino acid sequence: CASGADRGRVKAFF.

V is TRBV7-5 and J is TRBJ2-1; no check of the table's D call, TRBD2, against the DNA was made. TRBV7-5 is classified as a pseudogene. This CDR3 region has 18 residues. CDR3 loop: CARSHGTSGALFYNEQFF. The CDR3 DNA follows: TGTGCCAGAAGCCACGGGACTAGCGGGGCCCTCTTCTACAATGAGCAGTTCTTC.

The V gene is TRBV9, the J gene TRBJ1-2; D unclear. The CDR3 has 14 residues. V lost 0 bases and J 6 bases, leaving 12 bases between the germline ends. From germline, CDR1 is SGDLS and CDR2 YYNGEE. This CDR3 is CASSVGVGADGYTF. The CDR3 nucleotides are TGTGCCAGCAGCGTAGGGGTGGGAGCGGATGGCTACACCTTC.